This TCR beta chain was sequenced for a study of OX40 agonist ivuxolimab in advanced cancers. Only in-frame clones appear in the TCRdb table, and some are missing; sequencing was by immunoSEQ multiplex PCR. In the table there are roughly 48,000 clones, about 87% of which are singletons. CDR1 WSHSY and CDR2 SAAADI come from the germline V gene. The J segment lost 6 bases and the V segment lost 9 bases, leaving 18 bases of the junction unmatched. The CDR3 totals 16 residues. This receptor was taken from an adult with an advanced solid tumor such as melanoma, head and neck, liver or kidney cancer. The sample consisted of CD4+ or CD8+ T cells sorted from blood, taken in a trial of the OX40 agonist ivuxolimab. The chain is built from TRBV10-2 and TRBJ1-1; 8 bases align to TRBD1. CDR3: CARNPDRGDKRSEAFF. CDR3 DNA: TGCGCCAGGAACCCTGACAGGGGTGATAAGAGGTCTGAAGCTTTCTTT.